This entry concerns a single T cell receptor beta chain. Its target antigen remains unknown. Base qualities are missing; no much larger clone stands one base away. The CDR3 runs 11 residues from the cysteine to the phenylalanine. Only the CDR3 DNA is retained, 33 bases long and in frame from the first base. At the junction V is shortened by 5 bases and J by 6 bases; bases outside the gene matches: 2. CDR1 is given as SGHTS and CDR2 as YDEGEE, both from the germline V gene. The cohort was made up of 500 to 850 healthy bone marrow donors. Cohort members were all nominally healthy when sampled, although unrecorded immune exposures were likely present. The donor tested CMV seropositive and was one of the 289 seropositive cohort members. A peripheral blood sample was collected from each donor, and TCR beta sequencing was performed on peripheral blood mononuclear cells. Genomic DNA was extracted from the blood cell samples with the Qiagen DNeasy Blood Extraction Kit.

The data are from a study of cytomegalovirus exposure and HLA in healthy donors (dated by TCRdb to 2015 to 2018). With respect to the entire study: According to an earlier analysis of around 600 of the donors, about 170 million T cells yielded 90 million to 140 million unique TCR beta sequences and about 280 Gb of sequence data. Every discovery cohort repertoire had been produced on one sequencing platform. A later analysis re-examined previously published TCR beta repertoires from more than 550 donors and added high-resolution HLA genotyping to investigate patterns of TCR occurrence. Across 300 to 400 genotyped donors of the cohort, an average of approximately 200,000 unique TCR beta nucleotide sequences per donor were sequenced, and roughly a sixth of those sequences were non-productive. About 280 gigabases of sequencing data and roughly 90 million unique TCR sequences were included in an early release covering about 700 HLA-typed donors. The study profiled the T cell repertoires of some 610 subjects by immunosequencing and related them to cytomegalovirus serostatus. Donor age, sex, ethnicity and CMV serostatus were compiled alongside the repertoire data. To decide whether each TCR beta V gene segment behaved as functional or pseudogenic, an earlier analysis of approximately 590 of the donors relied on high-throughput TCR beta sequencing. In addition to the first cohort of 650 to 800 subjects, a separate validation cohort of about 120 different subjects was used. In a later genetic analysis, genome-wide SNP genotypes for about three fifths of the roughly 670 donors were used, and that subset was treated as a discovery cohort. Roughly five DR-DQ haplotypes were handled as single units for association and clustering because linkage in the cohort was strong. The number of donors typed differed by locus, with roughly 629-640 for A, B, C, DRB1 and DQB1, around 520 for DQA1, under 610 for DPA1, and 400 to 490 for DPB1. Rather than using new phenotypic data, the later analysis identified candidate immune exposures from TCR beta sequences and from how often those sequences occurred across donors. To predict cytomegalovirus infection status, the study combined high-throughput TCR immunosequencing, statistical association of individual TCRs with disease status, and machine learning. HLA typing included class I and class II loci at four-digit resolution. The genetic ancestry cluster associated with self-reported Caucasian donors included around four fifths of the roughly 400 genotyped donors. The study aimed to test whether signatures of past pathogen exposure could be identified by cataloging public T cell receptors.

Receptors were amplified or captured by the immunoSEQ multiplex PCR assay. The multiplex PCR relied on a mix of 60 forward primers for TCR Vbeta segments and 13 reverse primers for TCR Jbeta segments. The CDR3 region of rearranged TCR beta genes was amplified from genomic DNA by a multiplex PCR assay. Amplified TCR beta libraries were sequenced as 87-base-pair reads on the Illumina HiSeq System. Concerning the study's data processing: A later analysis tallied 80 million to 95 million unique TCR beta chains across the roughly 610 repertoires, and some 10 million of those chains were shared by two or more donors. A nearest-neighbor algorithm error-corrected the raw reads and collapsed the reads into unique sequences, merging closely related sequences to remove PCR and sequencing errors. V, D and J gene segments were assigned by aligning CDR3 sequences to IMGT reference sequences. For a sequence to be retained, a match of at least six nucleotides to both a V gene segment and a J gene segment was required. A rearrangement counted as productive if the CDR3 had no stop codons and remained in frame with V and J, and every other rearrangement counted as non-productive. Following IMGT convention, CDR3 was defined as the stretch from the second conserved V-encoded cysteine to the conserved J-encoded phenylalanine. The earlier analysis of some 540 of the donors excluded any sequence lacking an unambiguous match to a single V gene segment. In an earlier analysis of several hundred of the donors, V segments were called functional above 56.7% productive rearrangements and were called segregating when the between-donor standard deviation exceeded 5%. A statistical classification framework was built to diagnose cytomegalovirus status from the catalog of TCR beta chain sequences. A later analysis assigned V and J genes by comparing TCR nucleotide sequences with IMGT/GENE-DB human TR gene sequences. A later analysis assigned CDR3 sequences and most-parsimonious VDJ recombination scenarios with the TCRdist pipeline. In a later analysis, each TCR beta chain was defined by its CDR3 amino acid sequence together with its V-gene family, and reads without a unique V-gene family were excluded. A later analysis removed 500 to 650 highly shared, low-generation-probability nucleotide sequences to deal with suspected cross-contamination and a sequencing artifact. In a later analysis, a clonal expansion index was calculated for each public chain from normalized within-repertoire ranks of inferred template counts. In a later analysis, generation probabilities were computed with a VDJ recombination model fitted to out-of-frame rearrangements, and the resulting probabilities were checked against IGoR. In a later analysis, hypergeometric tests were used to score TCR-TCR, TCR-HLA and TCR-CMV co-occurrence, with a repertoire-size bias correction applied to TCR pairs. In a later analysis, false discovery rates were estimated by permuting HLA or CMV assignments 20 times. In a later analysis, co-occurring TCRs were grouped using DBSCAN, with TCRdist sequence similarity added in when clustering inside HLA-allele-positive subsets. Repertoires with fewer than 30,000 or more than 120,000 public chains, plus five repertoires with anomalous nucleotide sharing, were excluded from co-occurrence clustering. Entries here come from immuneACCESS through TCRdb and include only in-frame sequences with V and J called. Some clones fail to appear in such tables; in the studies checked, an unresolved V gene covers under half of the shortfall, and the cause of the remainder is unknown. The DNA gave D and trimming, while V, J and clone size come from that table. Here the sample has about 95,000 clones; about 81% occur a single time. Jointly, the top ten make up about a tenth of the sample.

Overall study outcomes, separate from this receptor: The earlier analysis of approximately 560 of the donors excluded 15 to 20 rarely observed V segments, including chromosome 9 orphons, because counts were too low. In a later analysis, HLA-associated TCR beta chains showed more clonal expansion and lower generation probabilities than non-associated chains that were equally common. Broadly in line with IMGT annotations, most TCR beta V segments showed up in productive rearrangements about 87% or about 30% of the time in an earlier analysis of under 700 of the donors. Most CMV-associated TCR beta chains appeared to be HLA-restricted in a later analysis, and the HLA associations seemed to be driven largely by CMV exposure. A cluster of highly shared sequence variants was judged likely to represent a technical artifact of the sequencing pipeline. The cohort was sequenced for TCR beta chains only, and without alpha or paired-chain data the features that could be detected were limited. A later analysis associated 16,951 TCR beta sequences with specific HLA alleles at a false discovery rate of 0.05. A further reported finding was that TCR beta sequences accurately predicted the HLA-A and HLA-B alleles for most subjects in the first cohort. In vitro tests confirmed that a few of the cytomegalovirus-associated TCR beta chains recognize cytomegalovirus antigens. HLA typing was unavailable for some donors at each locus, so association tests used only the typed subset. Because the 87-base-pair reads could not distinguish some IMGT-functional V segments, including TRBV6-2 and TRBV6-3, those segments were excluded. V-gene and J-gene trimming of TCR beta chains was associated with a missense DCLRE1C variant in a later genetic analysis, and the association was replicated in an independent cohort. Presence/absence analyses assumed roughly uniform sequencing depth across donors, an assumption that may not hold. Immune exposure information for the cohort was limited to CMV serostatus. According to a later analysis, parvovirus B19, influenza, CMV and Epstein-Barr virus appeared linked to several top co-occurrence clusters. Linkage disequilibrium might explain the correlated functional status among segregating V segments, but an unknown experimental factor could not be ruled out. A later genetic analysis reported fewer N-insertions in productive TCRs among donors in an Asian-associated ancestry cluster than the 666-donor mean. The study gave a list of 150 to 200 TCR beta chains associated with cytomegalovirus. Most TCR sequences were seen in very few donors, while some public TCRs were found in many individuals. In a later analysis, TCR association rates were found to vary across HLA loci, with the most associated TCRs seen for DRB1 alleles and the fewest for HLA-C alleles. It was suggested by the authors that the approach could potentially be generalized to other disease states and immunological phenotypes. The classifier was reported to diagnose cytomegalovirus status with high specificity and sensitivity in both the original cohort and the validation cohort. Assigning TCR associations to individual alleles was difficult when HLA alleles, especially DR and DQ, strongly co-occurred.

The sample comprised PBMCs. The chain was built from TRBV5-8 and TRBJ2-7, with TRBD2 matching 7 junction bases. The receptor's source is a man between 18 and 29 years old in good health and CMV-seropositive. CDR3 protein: CASRGGPEQYF. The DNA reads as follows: TGTGCCAGCAGGGGAGGGCCCGAGCAGTACTTC.